Following are 10 T cell receptor beta chains from one sample sequenced in a study of cytomegalovirus exposure and HLA in healthy donors listed by TCRdb under 2017. Libraries were constructed by the immunoSEQ multiplex PCR assay. The multiplex PCR relied on a mix of 60 forward primers for TCR Vbeta segments and 13 reverse primers for TCR Jbeta segments. Held by TCRdb, this immuneACCESS table contains in-frame sequences only and omits some clones. Under half of the omission traces to an unresolved V gene where checked; the cause of the rest is unknown. The sample data list under 200,000 clones, and roughly 80% of these were observed just once. The top ten clonotypes cover about 3.4% of the sample. The specimen was PBMCs. The receptors were gathered from a man aged 40-49 years in good health and CMV-seropositive.

This clone has only one observation. This chain connects TRBV30 to TRBJ2-7; 8 positions agree with TRBD2. This CDR3 is built from 12 residues. The V gene's germline CDR1 is GTSNPN and CDR2 SVGIG (reference sequence). The V and J ends lost 3 bases and 2 bases, in that order; junction bases with no gene match: 0. The CDR3 bases are TGTGCCTGGAGCGGGGGGGCCTACGAGCAGTACTTC. Translation: CAWSGGAYEQYF. The full variable domain, in which reference TRBV30 and TRBJ2-7 provide the parts outside the CDR3, is SQTIHQWPATLVQPVGSPLSLECTVEGTSNPNLYWYRQAAGRGLQLLFYSVGIGQISSEVPQNLSASRPQDRQFILSSKKLLLSDSGFYLCAWSGGAYEQYFGPGTRLTVT.

This clone was seen a handful of times. V is TRBV6-1 and J is TRBJ2-2, with D unresolved. Trimming stripped 8 bases from V and 3 bases from J, with 13 bases between. This CDR3 contains 14 residues. The germline gives CDR1 MNHNS, CDR2 SASEGT. CDR3 coding DNA: TGTGCCAGCCAACAAACTACCGACACCGGGGAGCTGTTTTTT. It encodes CASQQTTDTGELFF.

V is TRBV2 and J is TRBJ2-2, with 7 bases lining up with TRBD2. Germline CDR1 and CDR2: SNHLY and FYNNEI. The ends lost 7 bases at V and 7 bases at J; junction bases unmatched: 9. The CDR3 runs to 14 residues. CDR3 coding DNA: TGTGCCAGCATGGTTGAGCGGGGCGGCGGGGAGCTGTTTTTT. This encodes CASMVERGGGELFF.

This sequence joins TRBV30 and TRBJ2-1; D is unclear. Germline V CDR1 and CDR2: GTSNPN, SVGIG (reference sequence). V lost 3 bases to trimming and J lost 2 bases, with 11 bases between them. The CDR3 covers 14 residues. The CDR3 DNA is TGTGCCTGGAGGTGGAGAAGCGCCTACAATGAGCAGTTCTTC. Translating gives CAWRWRSAYNEQFF.

V is TRBV6-1 and J is TRBJ1-3; D is ambiguous. Germline V CDR1 and CDR2: MNHNS, SASEGT. V shed 8 bases and J shed 0 bases, with 11 bases lying between them. CDR3 length equals 14 residues. The CDR3 bases are TGTGCCAGCCACCCGCGGGGCTCTGGAAACACCATATATTTT. Its translation is CASHPRGSGNTIYF.

The chain joins TRBV29-1 to TRBJ2-5; 7 bases are shared with TRBD1. The J call may be incorrect, as the DNA end agrees better with TRBJ2-7. Germline V gives CDR1 SQVTM, CDR2 ANQGSEA. The CDR3 contains 14 residues. CDR3 sequence (DNA): TGCAGCGTGCACGTCCGAGACAGGGCCTACGAGCAGTACTTC. This sequence encodes CSVHVRDRAYEQYF.

The rearrangement links TRBV7-3 to TRBJ2-1; 8 bases are shared with TRBD2. V lost 5 bases to trimming and J lost 2 bases; unmatched junction nucleotides: 2. The CDR3 contains 14 residues. The V gene's germline CDR1 is SGHTA and CDR2 FQGTGA. The CDR3 spells CASSPAGAYNEQFF. DNA for the CDR3: TGTGCCAGCAGCCCAGCGGGGGCCTACAATGAGCAGTTCTTC.

The chain joins TRBV6-5 to TRBJ2-7; no clear D gene. Germline V CDR1 and CDR2: MNHEY, SVGAGI. The CDR3 has 13 amino acids. The V end lost 2 bases, the J end lost 3 bases, and 8 bases lay between the germline ends. The CDR3 loop reads CASSYGSGYEQYF. The CDR3 DNA sequence: TGTGCCAGCAGTTACGGATCGGGCTACGAGCAGTACTTC.

The chain recombines TRBV5-1 with TRBJ1-4; no firm D call. Germline loops: CDR1 SGHRS, CDR2 YFSETQ. The CDR3 has 15 residues. Trimming cost V 0 bases and J 6 bases, with 12 bases left between them. The CDR3 DNA reads as TGCGCCAGCAGCTTGGAGAGGGTTGGGGATGAAAAACTGTTTTTT. Protein sequence: CASSLERVGDEKLFF.

This clone was detected a few times. V is TRBV27 and J is TRBJ2-5; D may be TRBD2 (6 bases). TRBJ2-7 matches the DNA end more closely, so the J call is doubtful. CDR1 and CDR2 from the germline V gene are MNHEY and SMNVEV (reference sequence). CDR3 length: 13 amino acids. CDR3 residues: CASRDSGTYEQYF. Written as DNA, the CDR3 is TGTGCCAGCAGAGATAGCGGAACCTACGAGCAGTACTTC.